There are a few counts of the clone carrying this T cell receptor (beta chain). Germline V gives CDR1 LNHDA, CDR2 SQIVND (reference sequence). V was pared by 10 bases and J by 1 base, with 5 bases of the junction left unmatched. The CDR3 covers 13 residues. This entry belongs to a study of CD8 T cells in ankylosing spondylitis. MiXCR, run by TCRdb on the 5' RACE reads, gives a single entry per CDR3 protein. The data hold a few hundred thousand distinct CDR3 sequences, with under 12% observed a single time. The rearrangement links TRBV19 to TRBJ2-5; 8 bases are shared with TRBD1. The clonotype was recovered from a male donor with ankylosing spondylitis or in good health (not recorded which). The source material was blood, either unsorted or a sorted T cell fraction (not recorded which). Here the CDR3 reads CATEGQGQETQYF. The CDR3 DNA is TGTGCCACAGAAGGACAGGGCCAAGAGACCCAGTACTTC.